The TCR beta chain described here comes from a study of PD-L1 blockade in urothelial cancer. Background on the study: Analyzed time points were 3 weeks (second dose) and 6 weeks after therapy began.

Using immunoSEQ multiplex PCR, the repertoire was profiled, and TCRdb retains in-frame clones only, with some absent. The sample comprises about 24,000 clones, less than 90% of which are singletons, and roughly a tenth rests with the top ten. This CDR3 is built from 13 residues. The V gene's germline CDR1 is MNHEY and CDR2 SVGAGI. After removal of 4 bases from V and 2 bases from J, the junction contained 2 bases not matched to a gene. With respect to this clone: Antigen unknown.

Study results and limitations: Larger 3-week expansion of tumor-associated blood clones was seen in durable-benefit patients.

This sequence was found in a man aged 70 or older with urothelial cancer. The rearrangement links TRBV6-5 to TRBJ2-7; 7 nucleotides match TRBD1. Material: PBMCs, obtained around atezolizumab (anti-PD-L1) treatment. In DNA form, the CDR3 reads TGTGCCAGCAGTTCCCAGGGGGCCTACGAGCAGTACTTC. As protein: CASSSQGAYEQYF.